One sample yielded the 20 T cell receptor beta chains listed below, sequenced in a study of T cells after yellow fever vaccination. TCRdb reprocessed the 5' RACE reads with MiXCR, giving one entry per CDR3 protein. The data show 350,000 to 450,000 distinct CDR3 sequences, about 6.2% seen once. Sample: PBMCs, taken 5 days after the yellow fever booster vaccination. The receptors derive from a man younger than 45 who received the YFV17D yellow fever vaccine.

J is TRBJ2-3 and V is TRBV28, with TRBD2 identical over 10 bases. V lost 10 bases to trimming and J lost 0 bases; unmatched junction nucleotides: 7. This CDR3 comprises 15 residues. CDR1 is MDHEN and CDR2 is SYDVKM in the germline V gene. CDR3 region: CATKTSGLSTDTQYF. CDR3 bases: TGTGCCACTAAGACTAGCGGGCTTAGCACAGATACGCAGTATTTT.

The sample holds a few counts of this clonotype. The chain has TRBV5-1 and TRBJ2-5, with no clear D. Germline CDR1 reads SGHRS; CDR2 reads YFSETQ. V was cut by 6 bases and J by 4 bases, with 10 bases left in between. The CDR3 contains 12 residues. CDR3 bases: TGCGCCAGCACCCCGGGCGGAGAGACCCAGTACTTC. This translates into CASTPGGETQYF.

There are many counts of this clonotype. The chain employs TRBV20-1 and TRBJ2-4, with D perhaps given as TRBD1 or TRBD2 (5 bases each). Between the trimmed V and J ends, which lost 6 bases and 0 bases, there was a span of 21 bases. Germline CDR1 reads DFQATT; CDR2 reads SNEGSKA (reference sequence). The CDR3 has 17 amino acids. The CDR3 DNA follows: TGCAGTGCCCGGTCGGGACCGGGTAATCCAGCCAAAAACATTCAGTACTTC. Translating it yields CSARSGPGNPAKNIQYF.

This chain connects TRBV10-3 to TRBJ2-3; tentative D call: TRBD2 (5 bases). CDR1 and CDR2 (germline): ENHRY, SYGVKD. The CDR3 loop spans 16 amino acids. Trimming cost V 8 bases and J 2 bases, with 20 bases left between them. The CDR3 region is CAIGTGNPQVTDTQYF. DNA of the CDR3: TGTGCCATCGGTACCGGGAACCCCCAAGTCACAGATACGCAGTATTTT.

This clonotype was seen a few times. This chain joins TRBV20-1 and TRBJ2-1, with D unresolved. The CDR3 totals 15 residues. Germline V lookup: CDR1 DFQATT, CDR2 SNEGSKA (reference sequence). V was cut by 0 bases and J by 8 bases, with 17 bases left in between. CDR3 nucleotide sequence: TGCAGTGCTAGAGAGTTGGTGCGCTCCCGGTATGAGCAGTTCTTC. This codes for CSARELVRSRYEQFF.

This clonotype has a count of ten or more. The chain links TRBV14 to TRBJ2-2; D may match TRBD1 or TRBD2 (6 bases each). The CDR3 sequence is 17 residues long. Germline V gives CDR1 SGHDN, CDR2 FVKESK. V was shortened by 2 bases and J by 4 bases, with 17 bases between the two germline ends. The DNA of the CDR3 is TGTGCCAGCAGCCAATTCCGCCGGGGGCAAACCACCGGGGAGCTGTTTTTT. Residues: CASSQFRRGQTTGELFF. The whole variable domain, filled in from reference TRBV14 and TRBJ2-2, reads EAGVTQFPSHSVIEKGQTVTLRCDPISGHDNLYWYRRVMGKEIKFLLHFVKESKQDESGMPNNRFLAERTGGTYSTLKVQPAELEDSGVYFCASSQFRRGQTTGELFFGEGSRLTVL.

This clonotype was picked up many times. The V call is TRBV4-3, the J call TRBJ2-2; D remains unclear. CDR1 and CDR2 (germline): LGHNA, YSLEER. The length of the CDR3 is 14 residues. Trimming stripped 4 bases from V and 4 bases from J, with 10 bases between. CDR3 nucleotides: TGCGCCAGCAGCCTGGGCGACCGCACCGGGGAGCTGTTTTTT. It is translated as CASSLGDRTGELFF.

This clonotype was detected ten times or more. The chain combines TRBV7-2 with TRBJ2-5; no clear D gene. Per germline, CDR1 SGHTA and CDR2 FQGNSA. Trimming shortened V by 1 base and J by 1 base, and 7 bases separated the two germline ends. CDR3 length equals 14 residues. CDR3 sequence: CASSLVHSQETQYF. The CDR3 DNA follows: TGTGCCAGCAGCTTAGTACACAGCCAAGAGACCCAGTACTTC. The full variable domain, with the rest looked up from reference TRBV7-2 and TRBJ2-5, is GAGVSQSPSNKVTEKGKDVELRCDPISGHTALYWYRQSLGQGLEFLIYFQGNSAPDKSGLPSDRFSAERTGGSVSTLTIQRTQQEDSAVYLCASSLVHSQETQYFGPGTRLLVL.

This clonotype was found a few times. The V call is TRBV15, the J call TRBJ2-3; no reliable D call. Germline V gives CDR1 LNHNV, CDR2 YYDKDF (reference sequence). CDR3 length: 16 residues. V lost 1 base and J lost 0, with 11 bases in between. This CDR3 reads CATSRVYPSSTDTQYF. CDR3 nucleotides: TGTGCCACCAGCAGAGTTTACCCGAGTAGCACAGATACGCAGTATTTT.

This clonotype was seen ten or more times. The genes are TRBV20-1 and TRBJ2-1; the D is unclear. Trimming took 4 bases from V and 2 from J, leaving 9 bases between them. The germline gives CDR1 DFQATT, CDR2 SNEGSKA (reference sequence). The length of the CDR3 is 13 residues. Here the CDR3 DNA reads TGCAGTGCTACCCTGCGGACCTACAATGAGCAGTTCTTC. Amino acids: CSATLRTYNEQFF.

The CDR3 loop reads CASRRAGTGEQYF. Written as DNA, the CDR3 is TGTGCCAGCCGGCGGGCAGGAACGGGTGAGCAGTACTTC. The chain combines TRBV27 with TRBJ2-7, with TRBD2 as a possible D gene (5 bases). This CDR3 has 13 residues. Deletions cut 8 bases from V and 7 bases from J, with 18 bases between. The V gene's germline CDR1 is MNHEY and CDR2 SMNVEV (reference sequence).

This clonotype was counted ten times or more. The V call is TRBV5-1, the J call TRBJ2-7; 16 nucleotides align to TRBD2. The V and J ends lost 4 bases and 0 bases, in that order; junction bases with no gene match: 7. CDR1 and CDR2 from the germline V gene are SGHRS and YFSETQ. The CDR3 sequence is 18 residues long. The CDR3 region is CASSVPGLAGGFSYEQYF. DNA of the CDR3: TGCGCCAGCAGCGTACCGGGACTAGCGGGAGGGTTCTCCTACGAGCAGTACTTC.

Ten or more counts support this clonotype. The chain has TRBV18 and TRBJ2-5, with unresolved D. CDR1 KGHSH and CDR2 LQKENI come from the germline V gene. The CDR3 runs to 13 residues. The V end lost 3 bases, the J end lost 4 bases, and 9 bases lay between the germline ends. CDR3 region: CASSPQSRETQYF. The CDR3 DNA sequence: TGTGCCAGCTCACCGCAGTCCCGAGAGACCCAGTACTTC.

This clonotype was seen repeatedly, ten times or more. The chain recombines TRBV20-1 with TRBJ2-1; TRBD1 matches 7 bases. CDR1 is DFQATT, CDR2 SNEGSKA, per germline (reference sequence). This CDR3 has 15 residues. V shed 0 bases, J shed 0 bases, and the junction held 2 bases outside the gene matches. CDR3 loop: CSAREGTASYNEQFF. The CDR3 DNA reads TGCAGTGCTAGAGAGGGGACAGCCTCCTACAATGAGCAGTTCTTC.

This clonotype has just a few counts. This chain connects TRBV6-1 to TRBJ2-5; 16 bases align to TRBD2. Germline CDR1 and CDR2: MNHNS and SASEGT. V lost 5 bases to trimming and J lost 5 bases; unmatched junction nucleotides: 5. This CDR3 is 16 amino acids long. For the CDR3, the DNA is TGTGCCAGCAGTAAAGGGACTAGCGGGAGGGATGAGACCCAGTACTTC. This translates into CASSKGTSGRDETQYF.

This clonotype was seen only a few times. This chain links TRBV19 with TRBJ1-2, with D unclear. V lost 3 bases and J 7 bases, leaving 9 bases between the germline ends. The CDR3 loop spans 12 amino acids. The germline V gene encodes CDR1 LNHDA and CDR2 SQIVND (reference sequence). DNA for the CDR3: TGTGCCAGTAGTATGGGTGTTTTTGGCTACACCTTC. It encodes CASSMGVFGYTF.

The sample holds a few counts of this clonotype. The V and J genes are TRBV7-8 and TRBJ2-1, with a weak D call TRBD2 (5 bases). The CDR3 contains 15 residues. The germline V gene encodes CDR1 SGHVS and CDR2 FQNEAQ. V was trimmed by 8 bases and J by 0 bases, leaving 14 bases between them. The CDR3 DNA reads TGTGCCAGCGCCTCCGAAGGGAGCTCCTACAATGAGCAGTTCTTC. Translation gives CASASEGSSYNEQFF. Looking up the rest from reference TRBV7-8 and TRBJ2-1 gives the full variable domain: GAGVSQSPRYKVAKRGQDVALRCDPISGHVSLFWYQQALGQGPEFLTYFQNEAQLDKSGLPSDRFFAERPEGSVSTLKIQRTQQEDSAVYLCASASEGSSYNEQFFGPGTRLTVL.

There are a few counts of this clonotype. The CDR3 nucleotides are TGTGCCAGCAGCTTGAAAGGCAATTCACCCCTCCACTTT. Its translation: CASSLKGNSPLHF. The rearrangement joins TRBV13 to TRBJ1-6, with no clear D. The V end lost 3 bases, the J end lost 7 bases, and 7 bases lay between the germline ends. The germline CDR1 and CDR2 sequences are PRHDT and FYEKMQ (reference sequence). This CDR3 contains 13 residues. Looking up the rest from reference TRBV13 and TRBJ1-6 gives the full variable domain: AAGVIQSPRHLIKEKRETATLKCYPIPRHDTVYWYQQGPGQDPQFLISFYEKMQSDKGSIPDRFSAQQFSDYHSELNMSSLELGDSALYFCASSLKGNSPLHFGNGTRLTVT.

The genes are TRBV7-9 and TRBJ1-2; 7 positions agree with TRBD1. This CDR3 has 13 amino acids. Germline trimming cut 5 bases from V and 8 bases from J; bases unmatched to any gene: 8. Looked up from germline, CDR1 is SEHNR and CDR2 is FQNEAQ (reference sequence). In DNA form, the CDR3 reads TGTGCCAGCAGCGAGGACGGACAGGAGGGCTACACCTTC. Its translation is CASSEDGQEGYTF.

This clonotype has more than one count but fewer than ten. V usage is TRBV18 and J usage is TRBJ2-6; 9 nucleotides align to TRBD2. With 4 bases clipped from V and 1 base from J, the junction kept 5 bases outside the gene matches. This CDR3 comprises 17 residues. Germline V gene data show CDR1 as KGHSH and CDR2 as LQKENI. The CDR3 spells CASSRASGMSGANVLTF. CDR3 nucleotide sequence: TGTGCCAGCTCACGGGCTAGCGGGATGTCTGGGGCCAACGTCCTGACTTTC.